The clone carrying this T cell receptor (beta chain) came up once. The length of the CDR3 is 14 residues. The junction had 13 bases not matched to a gene; V was cut back by 6 bases and J by 9 bases. Germline-derived CDR1 and CDR2 are MNHNS and SASEGT. Unsorted PBMC replicate PCRs drew on 250 to 300 ng DNA, representing some 32,000 T cell genomes. Per the original methods: ImmunoSEQ junction-only sequences lacked quality scores, so their filtering differed. Here immunoSEQ multiplex PCR was the method, and the copy in TCRdb shows in-frame clones only, minus some. V and J calls and clone size come straight from that table; D and trimming were deduced from the DNA. The data show roughly 490,000 clones, 76% seen once. The sample is drawn from a study of shared clonotypes between healthy human individuals.

The chain links TRBV6-1 to TRBJ2-5; 7 bases align to TRBD1. The clonotype originates from a woman in her thirties or forties in good health. Some clones in this sample may be carry-over from other donors' samples. The material sequenced was PBMCs. CDR3 amino acids: CASSPWTGRMAQYF. The CDR3 nucleotides read TGTGCCAGCAGCCCCTGGACAGGTCGAATGGCCCAGTACTTC.